The 27 T cell receptor beta chains listed next were all sequenced from one sample in a study of tumor-infiltrating lymphocytes in glioblastoma multiforme. Three nested ARM-PCR rounds with V-beta and C-beta primers built TCRB libraries. TCRdb recomputed calls from the multiplex PCR reads with MiXCR, one row per CDR3 protein. In the table there are 25,000 to 40,000 distinct CDR3 sequences, around 60% of which are singletons. The source material was brain tumor tissue. The source of these receptors is a male donor with glioblastoma.

The rearrangement uses TRBV11-3 and TRBJ2-7; 7 nucleotides match TRBD1. Germline-derived CDR1 and CDR2 are SGHNT and YENEEA. The trim removed 4 bases at V and 10 bases at J, leaving 7 bases unmatched. The CDR3 runs to 12 residues. The CDR3 nucleotides read TGTGCCAGCAGCTCCGGACAGGTGGGCCAGTACTTC. This gives the protein CASSSGQVGQYF.

The rearrangement joins TRBV20-1 to TRBJ2-5; the D is unclear. Trimming cost V 3 bases and J 5 bases, with 13 bases left between them. This CDR3 spans 13 amino acids. The germline V gene has CDR1 DFQATT and CDR2 SNEGSKA (reference sequence). The DNA for the CDR3 is TGCAGTGCTAGTGTCCCGTTTATGGAGACCCAGTACTTC. This gives the protein CSASVPFMETQYF.

This clonotype occurred a few times. It is unclear where the CDR3 begins or ends on the DNA, so no DNA is shown, and the CDR3 is as TCRdb lists it. The rearrangement joins TRBV29-1 to TRBJ1-1; TRBD1 is the table's D call, not checked against the DNA. Germline V gives CDR1 SQVTM, CDR2 ANQGSEA. Inclusive of both ends, the CDR3 amounts to 14 amino acids. The CDR3 here is CSVEFGQGNTEASF.

This chain links TRBV7-2 with TRBJ2-3, with D maybe TRBD2 (6 bases). This CDR3 contains 16 residues. V lost 4 bases and J 4 bases, leaving 18 bases between the germline ends. Germline CDR1 is SGHTA and CDR2 is FQGNSA. The CDR3 is CASSSIWGRSPDTQYF. As DNA, the CDR3 is TGTGCCAGCAGCTCAATCTGGGGGAGGTCCCCAGATACGCAGTATTTT.

The chain couples TRBV11-3 to TRBJ1-2, with 9 bases aligning to TRBD1. The CDR3 extends over 15 amino acids. CDR1 SGHNT and CDR2 YENEEA come from the germline V gene. The V gene end was trimmed by 5 bases and the J gene end by 4 bases; junction bases not matched to a gene: 8. In DNA form, the CDR3 reads TGTGCCAGCAGCCCAACACCGACAGGGGGCTATGGCTACACCTTC. It yields the protein CASSPTPTGGYGYTF.

This clonotype was observed at least ten times. J is TRBJ2-3 and V is TRBV20-1; a weak D match, TRBD1 (6 bases). V was trimmed by 5 bases and J by 2 bases, leaving 8 bases between them. CDR1 is DFQATT and CDR2 is SNEGSKA in the germline V gene (reference sequence). There are 12 residues in the CDR3. Written as DNA, the CDR3 is TGCAGTGCTTGGACAGACACAGATACGCAGTATTTT. Residues: CSAWTDTDTQYF.

V and J are TRBV11-2 and TRBJ2-7; the D gene is possibly TRBD2 (6 bases). The V and J ends lost 6 bases and 3 bases respectively, with 12 bases between them. The germline V gene has CDR1 SGHAT and CDR2 FQNNGV. This CDR3 spans 13 amino acids. The CDR3 nucleotides read TGTGCCAGCAGGCCAAGCGGGTACTACGAGCAGTACTTC. It encodes CASRPSGYYEQYF.

Only one count was recorded for this clonotype. A much larger clone lies one base from this, so it may be a read error. The chain employs TRBV25-1 and TRBJ1-6; weak D call: TRBD1 (5 bases). V was pared by 6 bases and J by 2 bases, with 11 bases between. The length of the CDR3 is 15 residues. The germline V gene has CDR1 MGHDK and CDR2 SYGVNS. CDR3 in DNA: TGTGCCAGCAGATCAGGGAGCCCCTATAATTCACCCCTCCACTTT. As protein: CASRSGSPYNSPLHF. The complete variable domain, with remaining parts taken from reference TRBV25-1 and TRBJ1-6, reads EADIYQTPRYLVIGTGKKITLECSQTMGHDKMYWYQQDPGMELHLIHYSYGVNSTEKGDLSSESTVSRIRTEHFPLTLESARPSHTSQYLCASRSGSPYNSPLHFGNGTRLTVT.

Notes on this clonotype: A read error may produce the germline difference seen at one junction end. V and J are TRBV10-3 and TRBJ2-5; D remains unclear. Germline CDR1 is ENHRY and CDR2 is SYGVKD. The CDR3 consists of 15 residues. Here the CDR3 DNA reads TGTGCCATCAGTGAGTCGAATCGGCGACAAGAGGCCCAGTACTTC. Amino acids: CAISESNRRQEAQYF.

The gene calls are TRBV12-3 or TRBV12-4 and TRBJ1-1; TRBD1 is a possible D gene (5 bases). The CDR3 is 15 residues long. Trimming pared 5 bases from V and 6 bases from J, leaving 19 bases between. The CDR3 sequence: CASSPQQRWGAEAFF. The CDR3, as DNA: TGTGCCAGCAGTCCCCAGCAACGATGGGGGGCTGAAGCTTTCTTT.

This clonotype was recorded at least ten times. This sequence joins TRBV29-1 and TRBJ2-7; no firm D call. Trimming shortened V by 2 bases and J by 1 base, and 9 bases separated the two germline ends. The germline V gene encodes CDR1 SQVTM and CDR2 ANQGSEA. The CDR3 loop spans 13 amino acids. CDR3 amino acids: CSVERDTSYEQYF. DNA of the CDR3: TGCAGCGTTGAACGTGACACATCCTACGAGCAGTACTTC.

Turning to this clonotype: This CDR3 fails to terminate in the conserved phenylalanine or tryptophan, so it likely reflects a read error. The chain joins TRBV10-3 to TRBJ1-1, with 9 bases identical to TRBD1. The CDR3 contains 13 residues. CDR1 and CDR2 from the germline V gene are ENHRY and SYGVKD. CDR3 region: CAIRGDRVTEAFS. The CDR3 region has the DNA TGTGCCATCAGAGGGGACAGGGTTACTGAGGCTTTCTCT.

This clonotype was observed a handful of times. Just one base apart from a much larger clone, this may be a read error. V is TRBV30 and J is TRBJ1-1, with 11 positions matching TRBD1. The CDR3 spans 14 residues. CDR1 is GTSNPN, CDR2 SVGIG, per germline (reference sequence). CDR3 DNA sequence: TGTGCCTGGACCTCTCGGACAGGGGGCGCGGCAGCTATCTTT. Its translation is CAWTSRTGGAAAIF.

In the case of this clonotype: Since the CDR3 does not end with the conserved phenylalanine or tryptophan, this likely comes from a read error. The chain is built from TRBV6-5 and TRBJ1-3; no clear D. The CDR3 consists of 15 residues. Trimming pared 4 bases from V and 0 bases from J, leaving 10 bases between. Germline V gene sequence: CDR1 MNHEY, CDR2 SVGAGI. The CDR3 DNA reads as TGTGCCAGCAGTTCTCAAGGGTTCTCTGGAAACACCATATATCTT. Amino acids: CASSSQGFSGNTIYL.

On this clonotype: At one of its ends the junction is not consistent with the germline gene, which may arise from a read error. The V gene is TRBV29-1, the J gene TRBJ2-1; D is perhaps TRBD1 (7 bases). The germline V gene encodes CDR1 SQVTM and CDR2 ANQGSEA. CDR3 size: 15 residues. The CDR3 DNA sequence: TGCAGCTCCCTGAGACTAGGGGGCTCCTATAATGAGCAGTTCTTC. Encoded protein: CSSLRLGGSYNEQFF.

Many counts were recorded for this clonotype. The chain couples TRBV6-1 to TRBJ1-6; unclear D gene. The V and J ends lost 2 bases and 7 bases respectively, with 12 bases between them. This CDR3 is 15 amino acids long. Germline V lookup: CDR1 MNHNS, CDR2 SASEGT. The CDR3 DNA sequence: TGTGCCAGCAGTGAAAAGGTGGAAGGAAATTCACCCCTCCACTTT. Translated: CASSEKVEGNSPLHF.

In its sample, this clonotype was seen many times. CDR3 loop: CASTVRGEGEQFF. CDR3 DNA: TGTGCCAGCACCGTCAGAGGAGAAGGTGAGCAGTTCTTC. This chain uses TRBV12-3 or TRBV12-4 with TRBJ2-1, with no clear D. The CDR3 consists of 13 residues. V was trimmed by 7 bases and J by 9 bases, leaving 16 bases between them.

This chain connects TRBV20-1 to TRBJ1-1; the D is unclear. The CDR3 spans 17 residues. CDR1 is DFQATT, CDR2 SNEGSKA, per germline (reference sequence). The CDR3 coding sequence is TGCAATCTGCTAGATGTCAGCAGGAACTCTGGTGACACTGAAGCTTTCTTT. Protein product: CNLLDVSRNSGDTEAFF.

In its sample, this clonotype ranks as medium-sized (0.01 to 0.1%). The chain combines TRBV29-1 with TRBJ2-7; TRBD2 agrees at 7 bases. The CDR3 totals 13 residues. The germline V gene encodes CDR1 SQVTM and CDR2 ANQGSEA. V dropped 5 bases and J dropped 1; count of bases not matched to a gene: 5. The DNA for the CDR3 is TGCAGCGTTCGGACTAGTCTTTCCTACGAGCAGTACTTC. This gives the protein CSVRTSLSYEQYF.

This sequence joins TRBV6-5 and TRBJ2-5, with TRBD2 identical over 9 bases. V lost 7 bases, J lost 2 bases, and 17 bases stayed unmatched. Germline V lookup: CDR1 MNHEY, CDR2 SVGAGI. This CDR3 is 18 amino acids long. The CDR3 reads CASKGGSATSGRQETQYF. Here the CDR3 DNA reads TGTGCCAGCAAGGGGGGTAGTGCGACTAGCGGAAGACAAGAGACCCAGTACTTC.

This clonotype was seen only a few times. The chain carries TRBV29-1 and TRBJ2-3; D is perhaps TRBD2 (6 bases). In germline, CDR1 is SQVTM, CDR2 ANQGSEA. The CDR3 is 12 residues long. V gave up 1 base and J gave up 11 bases, with 13 bases separating them. The CDR3 here is CSVEASRGVQYF. In nucleotides, the CDR3 is TGCAGCGTTGAAGCTTCGCGGGGCGTGCAGTATTTT.

In the case of this clonotype: The CDR3 end shows no conserved phenylalanine or tryptophan, and so a read error is likely. The chain employs TRBV6-5 and TRBJ2-3; TRBD1 aligns across 11 bases. The ends lost 10 bases at V and 2 bases at J; junction bases unmatched: 11. CDR1 is MNHEY and CDR2 is SVGAGI in the germline V gene. The CDR3 length is 16 residues. In DNA, the CDR3 is TGTGCCAACAAAATGGGGACAGGGGGTTCCACAGATACGCAGTATTTG. Translating gives CANKMGTGGSTDTQYL.

V usage is TRBV29-1 and J usage is TRBJ1-2; D call uncertain. The V gene lost 5 bases and the J gene lost 8 bases, with 12 bases spanning the gap. CDR1 and CDR2 from the germline V gene are SQVTM and ANQGSEA. The CDR3 totals 11 residues. The CDR3 DNA follows: TGCAGCGTTTCGGAGGTCCGGGGCTACACCTTC. Translation gives CSVSEVRGYTF. Using reference TRBV29-1 and TRBJ1-2 for the parts outside the CDR3, the full variable domain is SAVISQKPSRDICQRGTSLTIQCQVDSQVTMMFWYRQQPGQSLTLIATANQGSEATYESGFVIDKFPISRPNLTFSTLTVSNMSPEDSSIYLCSVSEVRGYTFGSGTRLTVV.

This clonotype was counted a few times. One base away lies a much larger clone, so this may be a sequencing read error. The V and J genes are TRBV20-1 and TRBJ2-1; 9 nucleotides line up with TRBD2. J was trimmed by 10 bases and V by 3 bases; bases with no gene match: 7. CDR3 length: 13 residues. The germline gives CDR1 DFQATT, CDR2 SNEGSKA (reference sequence). The CDR3 DNA is TGCAGTGCTAGCCAAGGGACTAGCTTAGAGCAGTTCTTC. As protein: CSASQGTSLEQFF.

The sample holds many counts of this clonotype. The rearrangement joins TRBV28 to TRBJ2-7; D unresolved. This CDR3 has 11 residues. V lost 5 bases and J 4 bases, leaving 6 bases between the germline ends. The V gene's germline CDR1 is MDHEN and CDR2 SYDVKM. The CDR3 nucleotides read TGTGCCAGCAGTCTCCGTTACGAGCAGTACTTC. Its translation: CASSLRYEQYF.

Regarding this clonotype: With a much larger clone just one base away, this may be a read error. V is TRBV28 and J is TRBJ2-7, with 7 bases matching TRBD1. The CDR3 length is 14 residues. Germline CDR1 reads MDHEN; CDR2 reads SYDVKM. With 3 bases clipped from V and 5 bases from J, the junction kept 7 bases outside the gene matches. CDR3 sequence: CASSFVQGSDEQYF. The DNA of the CDR3 is TGTGCCAGCAGTTTCGTACAGGGGAGTGACGAGCAGTACTTC.

The chain is built from TRBV29-1 and TRBJ2-5; the D is unclear. The V and J ends lost 2 bases and 4 bases respectively, with 11 bases between them. The CDR3 covers 13 residues. The germline V gene encodes CDR1 SQVTM and CDR2 ANQGSEA. The CDR3 reads CSVEMYIRETQYF. The CDR3 DNA is TGCAGCGTTGAAATGTACATTCGAGAGACCCAGTACTTC. Full variable domain (outside the CDR3, taken from reference TRBV29-1 and TRBJ2-5): SAVISQKPSRDICQRGTSLTIQCQVDSQVTMMFWYRQQPGQSLTLIATANQGSEATYESGFVIDKFPISRPNLTFSTLTVSNMSPEDSSIYLCSVEMYIRETQYFGPGTRLLVL.